Below, 12 T cell receptor beta chains from the same sample are listed, as sequenced in a study of PD-L1 blockade in urothelial cancer. The protocol was immunoSEQ multiplex PCR, while the TCRdb copy is restricted to in-frame clones and leaves out a portion. This table holds approximately 94,000 clones, roughly 84% found once. Time point here: pretreatment peripheral blood. The sample here was PBMCs, taken around atezolizumab (anti-PD-L1) treatment. The receptors come from a man aged 55 to 70 with urothelial cancer.

The chain uses TRBV16 and TRBJ2-2; TRBD2 matches at 8 bases. V lost 2 bases and J lost 4; bases outside the gene matches: 9. Germline CDR1 KGHSY, CDR2 FQNENV. This CDR3 contains 17 residues. The CDR3 here is CASSQDPSGSPTGELFF. CDR3 coding DNA: TGTGCCAGCAGCCAAGATCCCAGCGGGAGTCCCACCGGGGAGCTGTTTTTT.

The genes are TRBV7-2 and TRBJ2-1; no clear D gene. This CDR3 has 12 residues. The germline V gene encodes CDR1 SGHTA and CDR2 FQGNSA. With 0 bases removed from V and 11 bases from J, the gap between germline ends came to 8 bases. CDR3 sequence: CASSLASSKQFF. The CDR3 DNA is TGTGCCAGCAGCTTAGCGAGTAGCAAGCAGTTCTTC.

This chain uses TRBV7-3 with TRBJ2-3; TRBD2 aligns across 8 bases. Germline assignment: CDR1 SGHTA and CDR2 FQGTGA. V shed 8 bases and J 1 base; nucleotides not matched to a gene: 5. The CDR3 sequence is 14 residues long. The CDR3 loop is CASARAGGTDTQYF. CDR3 bases: TGTGCCAGCGCGAGAGCGGGGGGCACAGATACGCAGTATTTT.

There are a few counts of this clone. The chain recombines TRBV10-3 with TRBJ2-7; D is undetermined. The V gene lost 2 bases and the J gene lost 1 base, with 9 bases spanning the gap. Germline V gives CDR1 ENHRY, CDR2 SYGVKD. CDR3 length: 14 residues. The CDR3 region is CAISEGRLSYEQYF. The CDR3 coding sequence is TGTGCCATCAGTGAGGGTAGACTGTCCTACGAGCAGTACTTC.

This CDR3 is CASSTDSLGYTF. CDR3 nucleotide sequence: TGTGCCAGCAGCACGGACAGCTTGGGCTACACCTTC. V and J are TRBV28 and TRBJ1-2; tentatively, D is TRBD1 (6 bases). V lost 6 bases to trimming and J lost 8 bases, with 13 bases between them. The CDR3 spans 12 residues. CDR1 and CDR2 (germline): MDHEN, SYDVKM.

The chain uses TRBV5-4 and TRBJ1-3, with TRBD1 matching over 7 bases. CDR1 and CDR2 (germline): SGHNT, YYREEE (reference sequence). The CDR3 loop spans 13 amino acids. The ends lost 4 bases at V and 7 bases at J; junction bases unmatched: 5. As DNA, the CDR3 is TGTGCCAGCAGCCCGACAGGGAGCAACACCATATATTTT. Its protein is CASSPTGSNTIYF.

The chain has TRBV11-3 and TRBJ2-1; 11 bases align to TRBD2. There are 15 residues in the CDR3. V lost 5 bases to trimming and J lost 5 bases; unmatched junction nucleotides: 5. CDR1 is SGHNT, CDR2 YENEEA, per germline. DNA of the CDR3: TGTGCCAGCAGCCCGACTAGCGGGGCGAACAATGAGCAGTTCTTC. This gives the protein CASSPTSGANNEQFF. Together with reference TRBV11-3 and TRBJ2-1, the CDR3 gives the full variable domain: EAGVVQSPRYKIIEKKQPVAFWCNPISGHNTLYWYLQNLGQGPELLIRYENEEAVDDSQLPKDRFSAERLKGVDSTLKIQPAELGDSAVYLCASSPTSGANNEQFFGPGTRLTVL.

The rearrangement joins TRBV18 to TRBJ2-6; a possible D gene is TRBD1 (5 bases). This CDR3 has 17 amino acids. Looked up from germline, CDR1 is KGHSH and CDR2 is LQKENI. The V end lost 4 bases, the J end lost 1 base, and 14 bases lay between the germline ends. The CDR3 sequence: CASSRQRSSSGANVLTF. The DNA for the CDR3 is TGTGCCAGCTCACGACAGCGATCATCATCTGGGGCCAACGTCCTGACTTTC.

The chain joins TRBV5-8 to TRBJ2-5; 8 nucleotides match TRBD2. The CDR3 contains 15 residues. The junction had 8 bases not matched to a gene; V was cut back by 3 bases and J by 4 bases. Germline-derived CDR1 and CDR2 are SGHTS and YDEGEE. The CDR3 sequence is CASSYGQRGRETQYF. The CDR3 coding sequence is TGTGCCAGCAGCTACGGACAGCGGGGGAGAGAGACCCAGTACTTC.

The chain employs TRBV28 and TRBJ1-6; 8 bases fit TRBD1. The CDR3 sequence is 15 residues long. V was pared by 7 bases and J by 1 base, with 3 bases of the junction left unmatched. CDR1 and CDR2 from the germline V gene are MDHEN and SYDVKM. The CDR3 region has the DNA TGTGCCAGCAAACAGGGGGAGTCCTATAATTCACCCCTCCACTTT. Protein sequence: CASKQGESYNSPLHF.

This clone was counted once. This chain joins TRBV25-1 and TRBJ1-3; unclear D gene. Between the trimmed V and J ends, which lost 1 base and 3 bases, there was a span of 13 bases. CDR1 and CDR2 from the germline V gene are MGHDK and SYGVNS. This CDR3 is built from 16 residues. CDR3 region: CASSEFRVGGGNTIYF. As DNA, the CDR3 is TGTGCCAGCAGTGAATTTCGGGTCGGAGGTGGAAACACCATATATTTT.

The chain combines TRBV7-2 with TRBJ2-5; D may be TRBD2 (6 bases). Germline CDR1 and CDR2: SGHTA and FQGNSA. The CDR3 spans 12 residues. Trimming took off 5 bases at V and 9 bases at J, with 13 bases between the two ends. CDR3 bases: TGTGCCAGCAGCCGGGACTTCAATCCCCAGTACTTC. Translation: CASSRDFNPQYF.